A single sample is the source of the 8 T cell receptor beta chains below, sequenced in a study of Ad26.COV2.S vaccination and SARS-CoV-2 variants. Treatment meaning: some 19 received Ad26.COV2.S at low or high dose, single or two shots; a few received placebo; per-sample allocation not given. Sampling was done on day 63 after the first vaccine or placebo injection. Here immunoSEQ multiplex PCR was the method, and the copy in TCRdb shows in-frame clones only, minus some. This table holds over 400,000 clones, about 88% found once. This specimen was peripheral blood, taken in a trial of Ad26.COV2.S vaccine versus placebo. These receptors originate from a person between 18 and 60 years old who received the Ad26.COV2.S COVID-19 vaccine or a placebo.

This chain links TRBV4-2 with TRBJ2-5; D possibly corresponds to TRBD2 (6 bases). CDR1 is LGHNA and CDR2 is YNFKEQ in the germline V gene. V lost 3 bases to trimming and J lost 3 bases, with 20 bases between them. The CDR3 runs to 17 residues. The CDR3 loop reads CASSQAWGLPGEETQYF. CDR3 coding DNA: TGTGCCAGCAGCCAGGCCTGGGGACTCCCGGGAGAAGAGACCCAGTACTTC.

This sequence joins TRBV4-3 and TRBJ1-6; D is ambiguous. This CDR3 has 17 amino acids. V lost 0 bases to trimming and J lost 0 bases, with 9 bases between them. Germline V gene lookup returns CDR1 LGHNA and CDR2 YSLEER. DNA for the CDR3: TGCGCCAGCAGCCAAGATGCTGTGAGCTCCTATAATTCACCCCTCCACTTT. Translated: CASSQDAVSSYNSPLHF.

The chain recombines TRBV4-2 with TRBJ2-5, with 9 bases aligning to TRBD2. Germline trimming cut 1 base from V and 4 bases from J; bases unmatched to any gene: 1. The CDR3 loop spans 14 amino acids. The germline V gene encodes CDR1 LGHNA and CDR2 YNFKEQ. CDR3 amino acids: CASSQGAGGETQYF. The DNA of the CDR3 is TGTGCCAGCAGCCAAGGAGCGGGAGGAGAGACCCAGTACTTC.

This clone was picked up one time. The CDR3 region has the DNA TGCGCCAGCAGCCAAGATGGATATCGAGGGGCTGCTGGAAACACCATATATTTT. This gives the protein CASSQDGYRGAAGNTIYF. V and J are TRBV4-1 and TRBJ1-3; D perhaps matches TRBD1 (5 bases). The CDR3 extends over 18 amino acids. Germline V lookup: CDR1 MGHRA, CDR2 YSYEKL. V gave up 0 bases and J gave up 2 bases, with 17 bases separating them.

CDR3 residues: CASSIAVYNSPLHF. The DNA of the CDR3 is TGTGCCAGTAGTATAGCCGTGTATAATTCACCCCTCCACTTT. The chain uses TRBV19 and TRBJ1-6, with D unresolved. This CDR3 is built from 14 residues. CDR1 is LNHDA, CDR2 SQIVND, per germline (reference sequence). Between the trimmed V and J ends, which lost 1 base and 4 bases, there was a span of 5 bases.

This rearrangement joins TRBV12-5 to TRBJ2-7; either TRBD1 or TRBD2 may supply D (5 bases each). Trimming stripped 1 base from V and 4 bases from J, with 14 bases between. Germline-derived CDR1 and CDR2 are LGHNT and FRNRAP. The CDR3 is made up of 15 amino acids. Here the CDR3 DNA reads TGTGCTAGTGGTTTGGCCCGGGACGGCTTATACGAGCAGTACGTC. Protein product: CASGLARDGLYEQYV.

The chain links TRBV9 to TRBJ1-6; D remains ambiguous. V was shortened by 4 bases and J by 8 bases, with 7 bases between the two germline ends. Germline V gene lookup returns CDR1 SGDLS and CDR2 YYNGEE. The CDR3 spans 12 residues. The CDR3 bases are TGTGCCAGCAGCCCTTCAGATTCACCCCTCCACTTT. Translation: CASSPSDSPLHF.

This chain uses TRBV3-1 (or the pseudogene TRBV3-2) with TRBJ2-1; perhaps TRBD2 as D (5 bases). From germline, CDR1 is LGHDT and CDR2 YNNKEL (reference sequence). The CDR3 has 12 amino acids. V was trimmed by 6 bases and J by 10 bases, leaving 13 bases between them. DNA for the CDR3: TGTGCCAGCAGAAGGTCCGGCGGGGAGCAGTTCTTC. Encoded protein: CASRRSGGEQFF.